The 31 T cell receptor beta chains below come from one sample, sequenced in a study of molecular identifiers for immune sequencing clone quantification. Each CDR3 protein gets one entry after TCRdb re-called the PCR reads with MiXCR. The table has about 500,000 distinct CDR3 sequences, 20% to 25% seen once. Sequenced input: naive CD8+ T cells from blood, with Jurkat cell RNA spiked in. As to subset: FACS-sorted CD8+CD4-CCR7+CD45RA+ naive T cells. The receptors originated from a human donor in good health. Some libraries in this study had Jurkat cell RNA spiked in.

This clonotype was found many times. The V gene is TRBV13, the J gene TRBJ2-5; D call uncertain. The CDR3 spans 12 residues. Trimming removed 1 base at V and 8 bases at J, with 8 bases between. The germline CDR1 and CDR2 sequences are PRHDT and FYEKMQ (reference sequence). The CDR3 bases are TGTGCCAGCAGCTTAGATAGGATCACCCAGTACTTC. Protein sequence: CASSLDRITQYF. Filled out from reference TRBV13 and TRBJ2-5, the complete variable domain reads AAGVIQSPRHLIKEKRETATLKCYPIPRHDTVYWYQQGPGQDPQFLISFYEKMQSDKGSIPDRFSAQQFSDYHSELNMSSLELGDSALYFCASSLDRITQYFGPGTRLLVL.

Points on this clonotype: Being one base from a much bigger clone, this may be a read error. The chain is built from TRBV27 and TRBJ2-3; 7 positions agree with TRBD2. CDR3 length: 13 amino acids. The V gene's germline CDR1 is MNHEY and CDR2 SMNVEV (reference sequence). The CDR3 protein is CVSSLGLADTQYF. The CDR3 nucleotides are TGTGTCAGCAGTCTAGGACTAGCAGATACGCAGTATTTT.

Ten or more counts support this clonotype. The chain carries TRBV29-1 and TRBJ1-1; D remains ambiguous. Between the trimmed V and J ends, which lost 6 bases and 11 bases, there was a span of 10 bases. The CDR3 consists of 9 residues. From germline, CDR1 is SQVTM and CDR2 ANQGSEA. The CDR3 here is CSVGSYAFF. DNA for the CDR3: TGCAGCGTGGGTTCTTATGCTTTCTTT.

This clonotype was counted many times. The chain has TRBV28 and TRBJ2-6; tentatively, D is TRBD1 (6 bases). Per the germline V gene, CDR1 is MDHEN and CDR2 is SYDVKM. With 4 bases removed from V and 0 bases from J, the gap between germline ends came to 25 bases. This CDR3 has 21 residues. In DNA form, the CDR3 reads TGTGCCAGCAGTTCCCCCAGGGGATTTGAGGCTCCAAACTCTGGGGCCAACGTCCTGACTTTC. Translation: CASSSPRGFEAPNSGANVLTF.

A remark on this clonotype: One base away lies a much larger clone, so this may be a sequencing read error. V usage is TRBV27 and J usage is TRBJ1-6; D is unclear. Germline CDR1 MNHEY, CDR2 SMNVEV (reference sequence). V lost 5 bases to trimming and J lost 6 bases, with 14 bases between them. CDR3 length equals 15 residues. The CDR3 region is CASSPRRGTNSPLHF. Written as DNA, the CDR3 is TGTGCCAGCAGTCCCCGACGGGGAACTAATTCACCCCTCCACTTT.

This clonotype appeared a few times. The chain carries TRBV3-1 and TRBJ2-1; 7 nucleotides agree with TRBD2. V was clipped by 4 bases and J by 8 bases; unmatched bases: 11. Germline CDR1 LGHDT, CDR2 YNNKEL (reference sequence). There are 15 residues in the CDR3. The DNA of the CDR3 is TGTGCCAGCAGCCCCACCTGGACTAGTCAGGATGAGCAGTTCTTC. Amino acid sequence: CASSPTWTSQDEQFF.

V gene TRBV25-1 combines with J gene TRBJ2-7; 7 nucleotides agree with TRBD1. Trimming at V came to 2 bases and at J to 6 bases, leaving 10 bases not matched to a gene. The CDR3 runs 15 residues. Germline loops: CDR1 MGHDK, CDR2 SYGVNS. The CDR3 protein is CASSERDRILGEQYF. The CDR3 DNA is TGTGCCAGCAGTGAAAGGGACAGAATATTGGGCGAGCAGTACTTC.

This clonotype was detected ten times or more. The chain combines TRBV29-1 with TRBJ2-7; D possibly corresponds to TRBD1 (5 bases). Trimming shortened V by 0 bases and J by 2 bases, and 11 bases separated the two germline ends. This CDR3 is built from 14 residues. Germline values: CDR1 SQVTM, CDR2 ANQGSEA. For the CDR3, the DNA is TGCAGCGTTGAAGATCGGCAGGGTACCTACGAGCAGTACTTC. The encoded protein is CSVEDRQGTYEQYF.

This clonotype was observed a handful of times. This chain uses TRBV6-5 with TRBJ1-5; possible D gene TRBD1, 5 bases. This CDR3 spans 13 amino acids. The V gene's germline CDR1 is MNHEY and CDR2 SVGAGI. Between the trimmed V and J ends, which lost 7 bases and 7 bases, there was a span of 14 bases. DNA for the CDR3: TGTGCCAGCACCGGGGGGGTAGGGCAGCCCCAGCATTTT. This encodes CASTGGVGQPQHF.

With regard to this clonotype: With a much larger clone just one base away, this may be a read error. The chain carries TRBV5-1 and TRBJ2-1; 10 bases are shared with TRBD2. The CDR3 is 14 residues long. In germline, CDR1 is SGHRS, CDR2 YFSETQ. V lost 4 bases to trimming and J lost 8 bases; unmatched junction nucleotides: 6. The CDR3 DNA follows: TGCGCCAGCAGCGCACTAGCGGGGTACGATGAGCAGTTCTTC. It encodes CASSALAGYDEQFF.

Details on this clonotype: Just one base apart from a much larger clone, this may be a read error. The V gene is TRBV7-9, the J gene TRBJ2-7, with D maybe TRBD1 (6 bases). CDR3 length: 15 amino acids. Germline V lookup: CDR1 SEHNR, CDR2 FQNEAQ (reference sequence). Here the CDR3 reads CTSSSGQSSSYEQYF. The CDR3 DNA is TGTACCAGCAGCTCCGGACAGTCGAGCTCCTACGAGCAGTACTTC.

The chain uses TRBV6-1 and TRBJ2-7; D perhaps matches TRBD2 (5 bases). CDR3 length equals 14 residues. V was clipped by 4 bases and J by 2 bases, with 12 bases between them. Looked up from germline, CDR1 is MNHNS and CDR2 is SASEGT. The CDR3 DNA reads TGTGCCAGCAGTGGGTTAAGCGGACCCTACGAGCAGTACTTC. Residues: CASSGLSGPYEQYF.

This clonotype occurred many times. The V and J genes are TRBV6-5 and TRBJ1-5; unclear D gene. CDR1 and CDR2 from the germline V gene are MNHEY and SVGAGI. The CDR3 has 15 amino acids. Trimming left V 4 bases short and J 0 bases short, with 10 bases between. The CDR3 DNA is TGTGCCAGCAGTTCGAACGGGTATAGCAATCAGCCCCAGCATTTT. Residues: CASSSNGYSNQPQHF.

This clonotype was detected many times. The rearrangement links TRBV7-9 to TRBJ2-5; D ambiguous. The CDR3 totals 15 residues. The germline CDR1 and CDR2 sequences are SEHNR and FQNEAQ (reference sequence). Between the trimmed V and J ends, which lost 1 base and 1 base, there was a span of 10 bases. The CDR3 here is CASSLGDSSQETQYF. The CDR3 DNA reads as TGTGCCAGCAGCTTAGGCGACTCTTCCCAAGAGACCCAGTACTTC. The whole variable domain, filled in from reference TRBV7-9 and TRBJ2-5, reads DTGVSQNPRHKITKRGQNVTFRCDPISEHNRLYWYRQTLGQGPEFLTYFQNEAQLEKSRLLSDRFSAERPKGSFSTLEIQRTEQGDSAMYLCASSLGDSSQETQYFGPGTRLLVL.

This clonotype came up a few times. This rearrangement joins TRBV6-2 or TRBV6-3 to TRBJ1-5; TRBD1 might be the D (6 bases). Germline V gene data show CDR1 as MNHEY and CDR2 as SVGEGT. The CDR3 extends over 19 amino acids. V was clipped by 0 bases and J by 0 bases, with 18 bases between them. DNA of the CDR3: TGTGCCAGCAGTTACTCGATTGGGGCAGGGGTATATAGCAATCAGCCCCAGCATTTT. Its translation is CASSYSIGAGVYSNQPQHF.

This clonotype was counted ten times or more. The chain has TRBV4-3 and TRBJ2-7; TRBD2 agrees at 7 bases. Trimming at V came to 1 base and at J to 4 bases, leaving 7 bases not matched to a gene. Germline CDR1 and CDR2: LGHNA and YSLEER. The CDR3 is made up of 15 amino acids. The CDR3 region is CASSQGGQRGYEQYF. The CDR3 coding sequence is TGCGCCAGCAGCCAAGGTGGCCAGCGGGGTTACGAGCAGTACTTC.

The chain links TRBV30 to TRBJ2-1, with D maybe TRBD2 (6 bases). Germline CDR1 is GTSNPN and CDR2 is SVGIG (reference sequence). V was trimmed by 2 bases and J by 0 bases, leaving 8 bases between them. The CDR3 contains 14 residues. The CDR3 DNA follows: TGTGCCTGGAGTATCGGGAGCTCCTACAATGAGCAGTTCTTC. Translation: CAWSIGSSYNEQFF.

This clonotype has a count of ten or more. This sequence joins TRBV20-1 and TRBJ2-7; TRBD1 matches at 11 bases. This CDR3 has 13 amino acids. CDR1 DFQATT and CDR2 SNEGSKA come from the germline V gene (reference sequence). Trimming removed 5 bases from V and 4 bases from J; junction bases left unmatched: 4. The CDR3 sequence is CSAGGDRGYEQYF. The CDR3 nucleotides read TGCAGTGCTGGTGGGGACAGGGGGTACGAGCAGTACTTC.

This sequence joins TRBV12-3 or TRBV12-4 and TRBJ2-1, with D unclear. This CDR3 is built from 14 residues. Trimming shortened V by 9 bases and J by 2 bases, and 14 bases separated the two germline ends. CDR3 sequence: CASFASEAYNEQFF. Written as DNA, the CDR3 is TGTGCCAGTTTCGCGAGCGAAGCCTACAATGAGCAGTTCTTC.

This clonotype has only one observation. Since a much larger clone is just one base distant, this may be a read error. This rearrangement joins TRBV6-5 to TRBJ1-1; TRBD1 aligns across 8 bases. Trimming at V came to 6 bases and at J to 11 bases, leaving 14 bases not matched to a gene. CDR1 and CDR2 from the germline V gene are MNHEY and SVGAGI. The CDR3 has 14 residues. In nucleotides, the CDR3 is TGTGCCAGCAGCCCTATGACAGGGGCCCAGGACGCTTTCTTT. This gives the protein CASSPMTGAQDAFF.

The chain links TRBV6-5 to TRBJ2-2; weak D call: TRBD1 (5 bases). Germline loops: CDR1 MNHEY, CDR2 SVGAGI. V lost 8 bases and J 4 bases, leaving 23 bases between the germline ends. The CDR3 has 17 residues. The CDR3: CASGWGRPRQSTGELFF. The CDR3, as DNA: TGTGCCAGCGGCTGGGGCAGGCCCCGTCAGAGCACCGGGGAGCTGTTTTTT.

The chain is built from TRBV6-5 and TRBJ1-5, with D unclear. V gave up 10 bases and J gave up 0 bases, with 19 bases separating them. CDR3 length: 16 residues. CDR1 MNHEY and CDR2 SVGAGI come from the germline V gene. The CDR3 DNA reads TGTGCCATCACTTCCACAGAGAAATATAGCAATCAGCCCCAGCATTTT. Encoded protein: CAITSTEKYSNQPQHF.

The chain carries TRBV27 and TRBJ2-7, with D perhaps being TRBD1 or TRBD2 (6 bases each). Per germline, CDR1 MNHEY and CDR2 SMNVEV (reference sequence). The CDR3 is made up of 14 amino acids. V gave up 3 bases and J gave up 0 bases, with 9 bases separating them. The CDR3 sequence is CASSFGGNSYEQYF. The CDR3 DNA is TGTGCCAGCAGTTTCGGGGGCAACTCCTACGAGCAGTACTTC.

This clonotype was counted at least ten times. This chain uses TRBV3-1 with TRBJ1-1; possible D gene TRBD1, 6 bases. Trimming removed 0 bases at V and 4 bases at J, with 12 bases between. The CDR3 spans 15 residues. Germline V CDR1 and CDR2: LGHDT, YNNKEL (reference sequence). CDR3 loop: CASSQDGGGGTEAFF. The DNA for the CDR3 is TGTGCCAGCAGCCAAGACGGAGGGGGTGGCACTGAAGCTTTCTTT.

DNA of the CDR3: TGTGCCTGGAGTGTAATGGGGAGTAACACCGGGGAGCTGTTTTTT. Translated: CAWSVMGSNTGELFF. The chain combines TRBV30 with TRBJ2-2; maybe TRBD2 (5 bases). With 0 bases removed from V and 2 bases from J, the gap between germline ends came to 10 bases. CDR1 is GTSNPN and CDR2 is SVGIG in the germline V gene (reference sequence). The CDR3 has 15 residues.

This clonotype was seen a single time. Here the CDR3 omits its conserved ending phenylalanine or tryptophan, so a read error is the likely source. This chain joins TRBV27 and TRBJ2-3; TRBD1 agrees at 7 bases. Germline loops: CDR1 MNHEY, CDR2 SMNVEV (reference sequence). The length of the CDR3 is 15 residues. The V gene end was trimmed by 8 bases and the J gene end by 5 bases; junction bases not matched to a gene: 13. The CDR3 reads CASRMAGGSIDTQYL. The CDR3 DNA is TGTGCCAGCCGGATGGCAGGGGGTAGTATAGATACGCAGTATTTG.

The chain carries TRBV6-2 or TRBV6-3 and TRBJ1-1; D uncertain. CDR3 length: 13 residues. Germline CDR1 and CDR2: MNHEY and SVGEGT. Trimming shortened V by 4 bases and J by 1 base, and 7 bases separated the two germline ends. The chain's CDR3 is CASSSIGNTEAFF. Here the CDR3 DNA reads TGTGCCAGCAGTTCGATCGGGAACACTGAAGCTTTCTTT.

This clonotype was seen more than once but under ten times. J is TRBJ1-1 and V is TRBV13; the match to TRBD1 covers 8 bases. The CDR3 is made up of 12 amino acids. CDR1 and CDR2 (germline): PRHDT, FYEKMQ (reference sequence). J was trimmed by 5 bases and V by 7 bases; bases with no gene match: 3. The CDR3 protein is CASKDRVTEAFF. The CDR3 DNA reads TGTGCCAGCAAGGACAGGGTGACTGAAGCTTTCTTT.

This clonotype is a singleton in its sample. The chain carries TRBV9 and TRBJ2-3; TRBD2 matches at 10 bases. CDR3 length equals 16 residues. V shed 4 bases, J shed 4 bases, and the junction held 9 bases outside the gene matches. Germline loops: CDR1 SGDLS, CDR2 YYNGEE. The CDR3 coding sequence is TGTGCCAGCAGCCTAAAGCGGGAGGGGAGTGCAGATACGCAGTATTTT. The encoded protein is CASSLKREGSADTQYF.

This clonotype was seen more than once but under ten times. The rearrangement links TRBV6-2 or TRBV6-3 to TRBJ1-1, with D unresolved. V was pared by 4 bases and J by 1 base, with 10 bases between. Germline assignment: CDR1 MNHEY and CDR2 SVGEGT. This CDR3 is built from 14 residues. CDR3 in DNA: TGTGCCAGCAGTTGGGAAGGGTGGAACACTGAAGCTTTCTTT. Its protein is CASSWEGWNTEAFF.

This sequence joins TRBV9 and TRBJ2-1, with D tentatively TRBD1 or TRBD2 (5 bases each). V lost 10 bases to trimming and J lost 5 bases, with 10 bases between them. This CDR3 comprises 11 residues. Germline CDR1 and CDR2: SGDLS and YYNGEE. The CDR3 is CASGPNNEQFF. As DNA, the CDR3 is TGTGCCTCGGGACCGAACAATGAGCAGTTCTTC.